This TCR beta chain was retrieved from a study of human T cells and chemical hapten exposure. This clonotype was recorded a few times. TCRdb fed the RACE reads into MiXCR, producing one record per CDR3 protein. The sample lists approximately 320,000 distinct CDR3 sequences; around 5.5% were seen once. The germline V gene encodes CDR1 DFQATT and CDR2 SNEGSKA (reference sequence). This CDR3 has 13 residues. Trimming took 4 bases from V and 7 from J, leaving 13 bases between them. Time point in this sample: pre-sensitization, week 0. Treatment denoted: therapeutic diphenylcyclopropenone sensitization with weekly scalp DPC.

Sample: whole blood, taken in connection with sensitization to the hapten diphenylcyclopropenone (DPC). The rearrangement uses TRBV20-1 and TRBJ1-4; no clear D gene. This sequence was found in a woman between 18 and 29 years old with alopecia areata. Some clones in this sample may be carry-over from other donors' samples. The CDR3 DNA reads TGCAGTGCTATGGTCGAGGTCGGTGAAAAACTGTTTTTT. It yields the protein CSAMVEVGEKLFF.